These T cell receptor beta chains were read from a single sample in a study of blood T cell repertoires in COVID-19. Produced via immunoSEQ multiplex PCR; TCRdb's table is partial and in-frame only. The profile shows some 60,000 clones, over 85% of them singletons. Material for sequencing was peripheral blood. All receptors come from a human donor in a cohort sampled during active COVID-19. Both conserved end residues are part of each CDR3. The order of the fields is CDR3 protein, V gene, D gene. The D gene is left open where the match is weak.

CASSQGQLNTEAFF | TRBV3-1/TRBV3-2 | NA
CASRLDRTTGELFF | TRBV2 | TRBD1
CATSRELAGVDEQYF | TRBV15 | TRBD2
CASSRRNGEQYF | TRBV5-8 | NA
CASSLGTGVEDTQYF | TRBV11-2 | NA
CASTGDSYSGANVLTF | TRBV5-1 | TRBD1
CASSRNRGGTYNEQFF | TRBV7-3 | TRBD2
CASSLSGAVGVNEQFF | TRBV7-2 | NA
CASSPVGQGMAFF | TRBV18 | TRBD1
CASSLGSPVEQYF | TRBV28 | NA
CASSQSTGELFF | TRBV3-1/TRBV3-2 | NA
CASSPPHRATNEKLFF | TRBV18 | NA
CASSNRPGQKNTEAFF | TRBV19 | TRBD1
CSVGQGGGEKLFF | TRBV29-1 | TRBD1
CASSSNNEQFF | TRBV12-3/TRBV12-4 | NA
CAIGGTGGEGYQETQYF | TRBV10-3 | TRBD1
CASSPRESGELFF | TRBV7-2 | TRBD2
CASSLGRGRETQYF | TRBV7-3 | TRBD2
CASSPDRNNQPQHF | TRBV6-6 | NA
CASREDSDVSGNTIYF | TRBV28 | NA